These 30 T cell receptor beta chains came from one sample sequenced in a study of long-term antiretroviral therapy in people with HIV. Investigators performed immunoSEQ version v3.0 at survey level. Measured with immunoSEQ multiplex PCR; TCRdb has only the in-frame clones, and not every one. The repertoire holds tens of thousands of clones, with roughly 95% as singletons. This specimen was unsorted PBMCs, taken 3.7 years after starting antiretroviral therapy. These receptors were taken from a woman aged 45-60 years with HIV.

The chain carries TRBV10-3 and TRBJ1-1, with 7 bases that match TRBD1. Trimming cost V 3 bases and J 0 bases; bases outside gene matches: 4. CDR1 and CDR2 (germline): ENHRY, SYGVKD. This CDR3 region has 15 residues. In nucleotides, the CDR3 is TGTGCCATCAGTGAAGGACAGGCCGTGAACACTGAAGCTTTCTTT. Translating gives CAISEGQAVNTEAFF.

Here the CDR3 DNA reads TGTGCCACCACAGGCGGAAGGATGGGACCCCGAGGGTGGTCTGAAGCTTTCTTT. Amino acids: CATTGGRMGPRGWSEAFF. The chain carries TRBV15 and TRBJ1-1, with D perhaps matching TRBD1 (5 bases). Germline values: CDR1 LNHNV, CDR2 YYDKDF (reference sequence). V lost 7 bases and J 6 bases, leaving 30 bases between the germline ends. This CDR3 region has 18 residues.

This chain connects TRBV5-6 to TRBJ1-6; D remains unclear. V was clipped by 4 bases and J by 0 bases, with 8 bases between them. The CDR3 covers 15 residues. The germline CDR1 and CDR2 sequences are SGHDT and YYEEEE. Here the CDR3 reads CASSLGSSYNSPLHF. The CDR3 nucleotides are TGTGCCAGCAGCCTAGGAAGCTCCTATAATTCACCCCTCCACTTT.

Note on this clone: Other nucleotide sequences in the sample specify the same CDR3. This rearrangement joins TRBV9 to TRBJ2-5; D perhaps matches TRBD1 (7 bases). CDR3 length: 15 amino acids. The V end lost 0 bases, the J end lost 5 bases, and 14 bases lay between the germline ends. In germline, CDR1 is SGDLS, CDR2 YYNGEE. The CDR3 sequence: CASSVASGGRETQYF. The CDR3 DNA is TGTGCCAGCAGCGTAGCATCAGGGGGGAGGGAGACCCAGTACTTC. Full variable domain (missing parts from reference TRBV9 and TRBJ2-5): DSGVTQTPKHLITATGQRVTLRCSPRSGDLSVYWYQQSLDQGLQFLIQYYNGEERAKGNILERFSAQQFPDLHSELNLSSLELGDSALYFCASSVASGGRETQYFGPGTRLLVL.

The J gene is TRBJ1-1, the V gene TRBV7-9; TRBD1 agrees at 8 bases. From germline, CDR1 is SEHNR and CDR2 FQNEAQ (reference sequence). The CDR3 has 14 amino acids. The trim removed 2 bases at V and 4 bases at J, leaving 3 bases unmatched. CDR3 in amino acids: CASSLTGGLTEAFF. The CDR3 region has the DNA TGTGCCAGCAGCTTAACAGGGGGTCTCACTGAAGCTTTCTTT.

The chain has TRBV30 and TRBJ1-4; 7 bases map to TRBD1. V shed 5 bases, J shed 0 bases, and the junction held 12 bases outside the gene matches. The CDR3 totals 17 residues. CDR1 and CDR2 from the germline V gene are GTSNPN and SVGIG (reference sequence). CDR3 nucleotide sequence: TGTGCCTGGGGCAGGGGGGGATCCCGGGCAACTAATGAAAAACTGTTTTTT. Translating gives CAWGRGGSRATNEKLFF.

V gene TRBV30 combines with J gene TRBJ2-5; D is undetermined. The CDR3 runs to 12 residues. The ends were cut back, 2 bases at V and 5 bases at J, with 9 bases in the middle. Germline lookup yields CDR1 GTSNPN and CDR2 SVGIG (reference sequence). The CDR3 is CAWSMSVETQYF. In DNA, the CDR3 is TGTGCCTGGAGTATGTCTGTCGAGACCCAGTACTTC.

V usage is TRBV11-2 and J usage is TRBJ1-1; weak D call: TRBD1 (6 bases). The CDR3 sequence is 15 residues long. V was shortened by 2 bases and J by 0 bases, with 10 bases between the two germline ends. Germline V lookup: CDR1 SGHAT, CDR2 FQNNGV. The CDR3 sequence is CASSLLGQMNTEAFF. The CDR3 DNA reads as TGTGCCAGCAGCTTACTCGGACAGATGAACACTGAAGCTTTCTTT.

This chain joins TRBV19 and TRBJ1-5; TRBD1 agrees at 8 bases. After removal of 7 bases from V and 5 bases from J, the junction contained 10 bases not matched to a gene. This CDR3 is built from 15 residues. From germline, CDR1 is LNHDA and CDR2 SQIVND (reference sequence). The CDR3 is CASTIGQGTYQPQHF. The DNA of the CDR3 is TGTGCCAGTACCATAGGACAGGGAACCTATCAGCCCCAGCATTTT. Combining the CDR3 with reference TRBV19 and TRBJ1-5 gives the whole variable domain DGGITQSPKYLFRKEGQNVTLSCEQNLNHDAMYWYRQDPGQGLRLIYYSQIVNDFQKGDIAEGYSVSREKKESFPLTVTSAQKNPTAFYLCASTIGQGTYQPQHFGDGTRLSIL.

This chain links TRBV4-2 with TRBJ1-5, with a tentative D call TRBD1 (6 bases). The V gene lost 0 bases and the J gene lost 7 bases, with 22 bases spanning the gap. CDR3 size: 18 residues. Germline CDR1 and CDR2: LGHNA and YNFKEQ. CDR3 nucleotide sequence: TGTGCCAGCAGCCAAGATGAGACCTCAGGACAGTACCCCCAGCCCCAGCATTTT. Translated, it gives CASSQDETSGQYPQPQHF.

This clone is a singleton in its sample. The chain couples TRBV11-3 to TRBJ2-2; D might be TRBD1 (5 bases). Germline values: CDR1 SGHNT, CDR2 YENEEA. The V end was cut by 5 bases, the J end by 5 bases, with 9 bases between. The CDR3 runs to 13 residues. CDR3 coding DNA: TGTGCCAGCAGCCAAGACAGAACCGGGGAGCTGTTTTTT. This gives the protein CASSQDRTGELFF.

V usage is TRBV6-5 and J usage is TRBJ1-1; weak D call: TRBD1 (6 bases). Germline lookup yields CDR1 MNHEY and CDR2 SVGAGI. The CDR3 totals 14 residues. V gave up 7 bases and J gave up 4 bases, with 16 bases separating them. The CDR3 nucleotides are TGTGCCAGCACTACTCCAGGGGCCCGCACTGAAGCTTTCTTT. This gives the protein CASTTPGARTEAFF.

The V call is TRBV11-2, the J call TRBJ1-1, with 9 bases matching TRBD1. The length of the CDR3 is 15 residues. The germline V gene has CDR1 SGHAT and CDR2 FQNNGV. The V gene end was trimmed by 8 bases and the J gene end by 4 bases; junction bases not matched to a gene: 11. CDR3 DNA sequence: TGTGCCAGCGGACTCGACAGGGGGGAGGGCACTGAAGCTTTCTTT. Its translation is CASGLDRGEGTEAFF.

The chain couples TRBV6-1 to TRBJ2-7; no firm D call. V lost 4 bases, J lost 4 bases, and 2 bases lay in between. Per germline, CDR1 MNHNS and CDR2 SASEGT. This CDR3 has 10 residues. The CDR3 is CASSGYEQYF. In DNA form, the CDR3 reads TGTGCCAGCAGTGGGTACGAGCAGTACTTC.

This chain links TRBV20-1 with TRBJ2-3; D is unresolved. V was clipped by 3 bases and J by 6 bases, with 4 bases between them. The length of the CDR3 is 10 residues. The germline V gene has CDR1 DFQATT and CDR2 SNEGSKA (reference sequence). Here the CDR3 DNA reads TGCAGTGCTAGTGTTGATACGCAGTATTTT. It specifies CSASVDTQYF.

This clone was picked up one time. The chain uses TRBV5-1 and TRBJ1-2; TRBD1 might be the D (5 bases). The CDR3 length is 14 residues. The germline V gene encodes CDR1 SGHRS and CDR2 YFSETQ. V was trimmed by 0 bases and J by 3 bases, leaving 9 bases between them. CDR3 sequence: CASSLGQGDYGYTF. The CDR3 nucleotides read TGCGCCAGCAGCTTGGGGCAGGGTGACTATGGCTACACCTTC.

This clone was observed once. The CDR3 coding sequence is TGTGCCTGGAGGCCGGACGGCTTTGCCGGGGAGCTGTTTTTT. It yields the protein CAWRPDGFAGELFF. The chain combines TRBV30 with TRBJ2-2; D is undetermined. The CDR3 extends over 14 amino acids. V lost 3 bases to trimming and J lost 6 bases, with 14 bases between them. Germline CDR1 reads GTSNPN; CDR2 reads SVGIG (reference sequence).

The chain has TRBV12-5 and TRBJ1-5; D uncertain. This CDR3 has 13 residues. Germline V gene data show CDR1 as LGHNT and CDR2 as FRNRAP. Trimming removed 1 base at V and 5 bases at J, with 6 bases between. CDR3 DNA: TGTGCTAGTGGTTTGGACAGTCATCAGCCCCAGCATTTT. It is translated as CASGLDSHQPQHF.

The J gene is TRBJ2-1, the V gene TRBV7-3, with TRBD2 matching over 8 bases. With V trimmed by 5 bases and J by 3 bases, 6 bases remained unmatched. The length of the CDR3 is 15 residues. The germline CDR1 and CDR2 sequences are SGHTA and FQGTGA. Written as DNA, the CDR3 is TGTGCCAGCAGCCCCGGGGGGGCTCTCTACAATGAGCAGTTCTTC. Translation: CASSPGGALYNEQFF.

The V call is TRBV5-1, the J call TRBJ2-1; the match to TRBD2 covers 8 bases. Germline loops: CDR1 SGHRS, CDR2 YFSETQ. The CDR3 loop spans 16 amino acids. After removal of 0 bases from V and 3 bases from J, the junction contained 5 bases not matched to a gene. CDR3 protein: CASSLGRGGSYNEQFF. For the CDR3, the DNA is TGCGCCAGCAGCTTGGGTCGGGGGGGGAGCTACAATGAGCAGTTCTTC.

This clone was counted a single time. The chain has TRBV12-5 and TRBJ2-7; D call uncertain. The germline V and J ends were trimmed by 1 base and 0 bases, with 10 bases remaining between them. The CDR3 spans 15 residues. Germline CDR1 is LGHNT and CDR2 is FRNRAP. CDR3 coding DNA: TGTGCTAGTGGTTTGGGACTGACAAGCTCCTACGAGCAGTACTTC. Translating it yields CASGLGLTSSYEQYF.

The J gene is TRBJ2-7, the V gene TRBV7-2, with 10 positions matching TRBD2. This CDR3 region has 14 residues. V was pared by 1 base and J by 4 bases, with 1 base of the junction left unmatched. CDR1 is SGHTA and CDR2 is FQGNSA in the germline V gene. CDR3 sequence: CASSLERGGYEQYF. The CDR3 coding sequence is TGTGCCAGCAGCTTAGAGCGGGGGGGGTACGAGCAGTACTTC. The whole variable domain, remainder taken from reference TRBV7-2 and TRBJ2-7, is GAGVSQSPSNKVTEKGKDVELRCDPISGHTALYWYRQSLGQGLEFLIYFQGNSAPDKSGLPSDRFSAERTGGSVSTLTIQRTQQEDSAVYLCASSLERGGYEQYFGPGTRLTVT.

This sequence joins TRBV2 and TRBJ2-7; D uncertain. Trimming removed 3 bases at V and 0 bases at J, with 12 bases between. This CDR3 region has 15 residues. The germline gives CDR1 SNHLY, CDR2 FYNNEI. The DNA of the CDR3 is TGTGCCAGCAGTGAGGATCTCTGGGCCTCCTACGAGCAGTACTTC. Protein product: CASSEDLWASYEQYF. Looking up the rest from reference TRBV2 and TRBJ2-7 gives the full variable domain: EPEVTQTPSHQVTQMGQEVILRCVPISNHLYFYWYRQILGQKVEFLVSFYNNEISEKSEIFDDQFSVERPDGSNFTLKIRSTKLEDSAMYFCASSEDLWASYEQYFGPGTRLTVT.

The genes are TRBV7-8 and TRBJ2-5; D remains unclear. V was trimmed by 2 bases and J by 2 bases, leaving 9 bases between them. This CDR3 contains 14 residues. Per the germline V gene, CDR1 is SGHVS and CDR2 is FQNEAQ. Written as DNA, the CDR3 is TGTGCCAGCAGCTTAATCGACTCACAAGAGACCCAGTACTTC. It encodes CASSLIDSQETQYF.

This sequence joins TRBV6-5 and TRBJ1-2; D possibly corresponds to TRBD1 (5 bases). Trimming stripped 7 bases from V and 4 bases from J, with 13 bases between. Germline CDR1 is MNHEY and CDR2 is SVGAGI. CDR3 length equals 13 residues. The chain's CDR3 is CASNKAGSYGYTF. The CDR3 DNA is TGTGCCAGCAACAAGGCAGGGTCCTATGGCTACACCTTC.

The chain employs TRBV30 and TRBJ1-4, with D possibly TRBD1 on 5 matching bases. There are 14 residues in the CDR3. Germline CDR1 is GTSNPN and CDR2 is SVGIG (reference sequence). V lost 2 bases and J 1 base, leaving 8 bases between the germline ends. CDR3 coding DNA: TGTGCCTGGAGTACCGGGGGAACTAATGAAAAACTGTTTTTT. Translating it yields CAWSTGGTNEKLFF.

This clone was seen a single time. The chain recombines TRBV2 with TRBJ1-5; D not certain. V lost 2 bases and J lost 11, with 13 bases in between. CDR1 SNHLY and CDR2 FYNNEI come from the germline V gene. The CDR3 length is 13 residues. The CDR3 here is CASSEFPAQAQHF. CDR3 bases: TGTGCCAGCAGTGAATTTCCAGCCCAGGCCCAGCATTTT.

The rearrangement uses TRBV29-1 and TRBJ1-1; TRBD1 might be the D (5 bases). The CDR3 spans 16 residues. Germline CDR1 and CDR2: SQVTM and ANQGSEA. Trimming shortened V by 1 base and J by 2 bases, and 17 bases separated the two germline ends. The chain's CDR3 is CSVEGRGGLSNTEAFF. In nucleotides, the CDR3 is TGCAGCGTTGAAGGGCGGGGGGGGTTATCAAACACTGAAGCTTTCTTT.

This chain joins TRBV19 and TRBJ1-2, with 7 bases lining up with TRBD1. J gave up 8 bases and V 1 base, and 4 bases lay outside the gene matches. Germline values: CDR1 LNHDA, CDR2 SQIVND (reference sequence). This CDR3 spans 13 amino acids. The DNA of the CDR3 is TGTGCCAGTAGTATAGGCCAGGGGGAAGGCTACACCTTC. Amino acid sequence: CASSIGQGEGYTF. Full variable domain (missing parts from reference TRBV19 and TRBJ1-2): DGGITQSPKYLFRKEGQNVTLSCEQNLNHDAMYWYRQDPGQGLRLIYYSQIVNDFQKGDIAEGYSVSREKKESFPLTVTSAQKNPTAFYLCASSIGQGEGYTFGSGTRLTVV.

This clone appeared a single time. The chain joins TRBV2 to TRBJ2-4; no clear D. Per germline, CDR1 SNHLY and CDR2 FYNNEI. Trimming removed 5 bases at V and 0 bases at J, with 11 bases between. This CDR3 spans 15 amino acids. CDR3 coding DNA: TGTGCCAGCAGTATCGGGCAGCTAGCCAAAAACATTCAGTACTTC. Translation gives CASSIGQLAKNIQYF.